The 19 T cell receptor beta chains reported below all come from one sample, sequenced in a study of CD8+CD57+ T cells in acquired aplastic anemia (dated by TCRdb to the late 2010s). Expansion of CD8+CD57+ cells had been shown by flow cytometry in the patients chosen for sequencing. Sequencing used an Illumina HiSeq 2000. Genomic DNA was used as template for profiling of TCR beta VDJ combinations and CDR3 sequences. The public sequencing data were trimmed at Q25 with fastp and processed into clonotypes with MiXCR by TCRdb, which kept only in-frame beta chains. Under each unique CDR3 protein, matching rows form one entry showing the most common genes and DNA. The sample table holds about 180,000 distinct CDR3 sequences, of which about 50% were seen once. Approximately 12% of the sample is taken by the ten largest. Sequencing was carried out using sorted CD4+, CD8+, or CD8+CD57+ T cells (not recorded which) from PBMCs. Source of these receptors: a human donor with aplastic anemia.

The rearrangement joins TRBV19 to TRBJ2-1; D is unclear. V shed 3 bases and J shed 8 bases, with 5 bases lying between them. CDR3 length: 11 amino acids. Germline values: CDR1 LNHDA, CDR2 SQIVND (reference sequence). The CDR3 is CASSIRDEQFF. CDR3 in DNA: TGTGCCAGTAGTATTAGAGATGAGCAGTTCTTC.

In this sample, this clonotype turned up many times. V and J are TRBV3-1 and TRBJ2-7; D unresolved. Germline V lookup: CDR1 LGHDT, CDR2 YNNKEL (reference sequence). The CDR3 spans 12 residues. V shed 0 bases and J shed 12 bases, with 12 bases lying between them. This chain's CDR3 is CASSQDRTDRYF. The CDR3 nucleotides read TGTGCCAGCAGCCAAGACAGGACCGACCGGTACTTC.

The chain has TRBV7-8 and TRBJ1-5; no clear D gene. CDR3 length: 12 amino acids. V was shortened by 3 bases and J by 5 bases, with 5 bases between the two germline ends. Looked up from germline, CDR1 is SGHVS and CDR2 is FQNEAQ. CDR3: CASSFLDQPQHF. The CDR3 DNA reads TGTGCCAGCAGCTTTCTGGATCAGCCCCAGCATTTT.

The chain employs TRBV10-1 and TRBJ2-1; 12 bases map to TRBD2. Germline values: CDR1 WNHNN, CDR2 SYGVQD (reference sequence). V lost 4 bases to trimming and J lost 2 bases; unmatched junction nucleotides: 9. CDR3 length equals 18 residues. The CDR3 region has the DNA TGCGCCAGCAGTGGGACTAGCGGGGTTAGCGTGGCCTACAATGAGCAGTTCTTC. Protein sequence: CASSGTSGVSVAYNEQFF.

This rearrangement joins TRBV2 to TRBJ1-2; D ambiguous. Germline V gene lookup returns CDR1 SNHLY and CDR2 FYNNEI. Trimming removed 1 base at V and 3 bases at J, with 9 bases between. CDR3 length equals 14 residues. CDR3 sequence reads: CASSEDKSYYGYTF. CDR3 nucleotide sequence: TGTGCCAGCAGTGAAGACAAATCATACTATGGCTACACCTTC. Based on the CDR3 plus reference TRBV2 and TRBJ1-2, the full variable domain is EPEVTQTPSHQVTQMGQEVILRCVPISNHLYFYWYRQILGQKVEFLVSFYNNEISEKSEIFDDQFSVERPDGSNFTLKIRSTKLEDSAMYFCASSEDKSYYGYTFGSGTRLTVV.

The chain is built from TRBV12-3 or TRBV12-4 and TRBJ2-3; D remains unclear. The last part of the DNA fits TRBJ2-2 better; the J call may be wrong. The CDR3 covers 15 residues. The CDR3 protein is CASSLLFANTGELFF. CDR3 coding DNA: TGTGCCAGCAGCTTACTGTTCGCGAACACCGGGGAGCTGTTTTTT.

In its sample, this clonotype was seen once. V gene TRBV29-1 combines with J gene TRBJ1-1, with D possibly TRBD1 on 6 matching bases. Trimming left V 3 bases short and J 3 bases short, with 14 bases between. The CDR3 covers 14 residues. Germline values: CDR1 SQVTM, CDR2 ANQGSEA. CDR3 sequence (DNA): TGCAGCGTTGATCCCCAGGGGAAGGACACTGAAGCTTTCTTT. Translated: CSVDPQGKDTEAFF.

Remarks on this clonotype: No conserved phenylalanine or tryptophan is present at the end of the CDR3, so a read error is the likely explanation. The chain combines TRBV19 with TRBJ2-5; unclear D gene. Between the trimmed V and J ends, which lost 5 bases and 0 bases, there was a span of 4 bases. Germline-derived CDR1 and CDR2 are LNHDA and SQIVND (reference sequence). The CDR3 length is 12 residues. The CDR3, as DNA: TGTGCCAGTAGTGGAAACCAAGAGACCCAGTACTCC. Amino acid sequence: CASSGNQETQYS.

Many counts were recorded for this clonotype. V gene TRBV5-1 combines with J gene TRBJ2-1, with D possibly TRBD1 on 5 matching bases. CDR3 size: 12 residues. The germline V and J ends were trimmed by 5 bases and 8 bases, with 11 bases remaining between them. CDR1 and CDR2 from the germline V gene are SGHRS and YFSETQ. CDR3 in DNA: TGCGCCAGCAGTCAGGGTAACGATGAGCAGTTCTTC. Translating it yields CASSQGNDEQFF.

This chain uses TRBV20-1 with TRBJ2-5; D is ambiguous. Per germline, CDR1 DFQATT and CDR2 SNEGSKA (reference sequence). The CDR3 is made up of 13 amino acids. Trimming removed 5 bases at V and 2 bases at J, with 12 bases between. CDR3: CSALPVAQETQYF. The CDR3 DNA follows: TGCAGTGCTCTTCCGGTAGCACAAGAGACCCAGTACTTC.

The genes are TRBV7-3 and TRBJ2-7; D is unclear. Per the germline V gene, CDR1 is SGHTA and CDR2 is FQGTGA. Trimming took off 2 bases at V and 1 base at J, with 15 bases between the two ends. This CDR3 has 16 residues. CDR3 residues: CASSLGGVDSSYEQYF. CDR3 coding DNA: TGTGCCAGCAGCTTAGGTGGGGTTGATAGTTCCTACGAGCAGTACTTC.

This clonotype was seen repeatedly, ten times or more. The rearrangement links TRBV29-1 to TRBJ1-1; D may be TRBD1 (5 bases). Per germline, CDR1 SQVTM and CDR2 ANQGSEA. Trimming cost V 0 bases and J 1 base, with 9 bases left between them. This CDR3 spans 14 amino acids. This CDR3 is CSVEDRQGNTEAFF. CDR3 nucleotide sequence: TGCAGCGTTGAAGATCGTCAGGGGAACACTGAAGCTTTCTTT.

The chain uses TRBV29-1 and TRBJ2-7; maybe TRBD2 (6 bases). Trimming pared 4 bases from V and 2 bases from J, leaving 15 bases between. The CDR3 loop spans 14 amino acids. Germline V gives CDR1 SQVTM, CDR2 ANQGSEA. This chain's CDR3 is CSVVGRGFPYEQYF. CDR3 in DNA: TGCAGCGTTGTTGGACGGGGGTTCCCCTACGAGCAGTACTTC.

In its sample, this clonotype was seen many times. The V call is TRBV19, the J call TRBJ2-1; D ambiguous. Per the germline V gene, CDR1 is LNHDA and CDR2 is SQIVND (reference sequence). This CDR3 is 12 amino acids long. Trimming took off 5 bases at V and 4 bases at J, with 6 bases between the two ends. This CDR3 reads CASSVGYNEQFF. CDR3 bases: TGTGCCAGTAGTGTGGGGTACAATGAGCAGTTCTTC. Using reference TRBV19 and TRBJ2-1 for the parts outside the CDR3, the full variable domain is DGGITQSPKYLFRKEGQNVTLSCEQNLNHDAMYWYRQDPGQGLRLIYYSQIVNDFQKGDIAEGYSVSREKKESFPLTVTSAQKNPTAFYLCASSVGYNEQFFGPGTRLTVL.

The chain links TRBV27 to TRBJ1-4; D might be TRBD1 (6 bases). CDR3 length equals 16 residues. The germline V gene encodes CDR1 MNHEY and CDR2 SMNVEV (reference sequence). With 5 bases removed from V and 7 bases from J, the gap between germline ends came to 20 bases. The CDR3 loop is CASSSITGKVGEKLFF. The DNA for the CDR3 is TGTGCCAGCAGTAGCATTACAGGGAAAGTTGGTGAAAAACTGTTTTTT.

The rearrangement uses TRBV5-1 and TRBJ2-5; 11 nucleotides match TRBD1. The germline gives CDR1 SGHRS, CDR2 YFSETQ. The CDR3 covers 14 residues. Germline trimming cut 5 bases from V and 4 bases from J; bases unmatched to any gene: 4. CDR3 region: CASRAGTGGETQYF. Here the CDR3 DNA reads TGCGCCAGCAGAGCCGGGACAGGGGGAGAGACCCAGTACTTC. The entire variable domain, with the rest obtained from reference TRBV5-1 and TRBJ2-5, is as follows: KAGVTQTPRYLIKTRGQQVTLSCSPISGHRSVSWYQQTPGQGLQFLFEYFSETQRNKGNFPGRFSGRQFSNSRSEMNVSTLELGDSALYLCASRAGTGGETQYFGPGTRLLVL.

Concerning this clonotype itself: In this CDR3 the conserved last residue, phenylalanine or tryptophan, is missing, so a read error is likely. No DNA is shown, since the ends of the CDR3 on it are uncertain; the CDR3 is the one TCRdb lists. The gene calls are TRBV15 and TRBJ1-3. Germline CDR1 LNHNV, CDR2 YYDKDF (reference sequence). The CDR3 adds up to 9 amino acids, both ends counted. This chain's CDR3 is CATSRDRGL.

The chain joins TRBV7-9 to TRBJ2-1; D is undetermined. The length of the CDR3 is 13 residues. Between the trimmed V and J ends, which lost 5 bases and 7 bases, there was a span of 12 bases. Germline V gives CDR1 SEHNR, CDR2 FQNEAQ (reference sequence). The CDR3 here is CASSLQSPNEQFF. DNA of the CDR3: TGTGCCAGCAGCCTACAGAGTCCTAATGAGCAGTTCTTC.

The chain is built from TRBV10-3 and TRBJ2-4; 10 positions agree with TRBD1. In germline, CDR1 is ENHRY, CDR2 SYGVKD. Trimming at V came to 5 bases and at J to 1 base, leaving 5 bases not matched to a gene. This CDR3 has 16 residues. This chain's CDR3 is CAISPGQGKAKNIQYF. In nucleotides, the CDR3 is TGTGCCATCAGTCCGGGACAGGGGAAGGCCAAAAACATTCAGTACTTC.